This paragraph reports one TCR beta chain. Here immunoSEQ multiplex PCR was the method, and the copy in TCRdb shows in-frame clones only, minus some. The repertoire holds some 110,000 clones, 90% seen once, with approximately 0.88% in the top ten. The sample is drawn from a study of T cell clones after liver transplantation. For the study at large: Until 12-24 months post-transplant, subjects got standard immunosuppression and no induction.

V was trimmed by 1 base and J by 2 bases, leaving 23 bases between them. Germline assignment: CDR1 LGHNA and CDR2 YNFKEQ. The CDR3 is 19 residues long. The clonotype comes from a human patient who received a liver transplant. The graft donor may account for some of the T cells. This rearrangement joins TRBV4-2 to TRBJ2-5; possibly TRBD1 for D (6 bases). Sequencing used CD4+ T cells from blood, obtained 12 months after liver transplant. The CDR3 here is CASSQGGRGGSAAQETQYF. DNA of the CDR3: TGTGCCAGCAGCCAAGGGGGCAGGGGTGGCTCCGCGGCACAAGAGACCCAGTACTTC.